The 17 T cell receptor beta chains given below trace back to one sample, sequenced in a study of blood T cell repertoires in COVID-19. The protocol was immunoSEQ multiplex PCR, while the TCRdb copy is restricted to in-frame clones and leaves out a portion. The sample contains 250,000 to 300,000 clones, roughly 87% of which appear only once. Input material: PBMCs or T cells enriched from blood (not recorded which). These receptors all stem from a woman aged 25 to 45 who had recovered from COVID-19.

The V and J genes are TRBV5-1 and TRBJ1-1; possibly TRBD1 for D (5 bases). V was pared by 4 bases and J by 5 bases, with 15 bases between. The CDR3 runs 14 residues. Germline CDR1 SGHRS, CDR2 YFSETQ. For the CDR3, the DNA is TGCGCCAGCAGCCTCCTTCAGGGATGGACTGAAGCTTTCTTT. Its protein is CASSLLQGWTEAFF.

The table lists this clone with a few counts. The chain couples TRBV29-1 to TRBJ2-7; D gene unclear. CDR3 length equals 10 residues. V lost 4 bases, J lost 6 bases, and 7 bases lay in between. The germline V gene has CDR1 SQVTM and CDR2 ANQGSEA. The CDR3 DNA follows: TGCAGCGTTGGTAATTCCGAGCAGTACTTC. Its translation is CSVGNSEQYF.

This CDR3 reads CASSPLAETQYF. Written as DNA, the CDR3 is TGTGCCAGCTCACCACTGGCTGAGACCCAGTACTTC. The chain carries TRBV18 and TRBJ2-5; no clear D gene. V was clipped by 1 base and J by 5 bases, with 5 bases between them. This CDR3 region has 12 residues. The germline V gene has CDR1 KGHSH and CDR2 LQKENI.

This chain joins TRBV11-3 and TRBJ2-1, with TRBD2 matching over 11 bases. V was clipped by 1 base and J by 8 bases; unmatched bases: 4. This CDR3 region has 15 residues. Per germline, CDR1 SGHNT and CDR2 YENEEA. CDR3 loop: CASSLVAGGDDEQFF. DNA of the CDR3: TGTGCCAGCAGCTTAGTAGCGGGAGGGGACGATGAGCAGTTCTTC.

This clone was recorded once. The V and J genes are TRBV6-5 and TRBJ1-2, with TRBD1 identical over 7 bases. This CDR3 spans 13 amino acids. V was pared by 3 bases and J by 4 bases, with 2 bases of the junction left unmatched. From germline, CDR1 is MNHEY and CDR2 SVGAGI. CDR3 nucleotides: TGTGCCAGCAGTTATGACAGGGCCTATGGCTACACCTTC. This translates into CASSYDRAYGYTF.

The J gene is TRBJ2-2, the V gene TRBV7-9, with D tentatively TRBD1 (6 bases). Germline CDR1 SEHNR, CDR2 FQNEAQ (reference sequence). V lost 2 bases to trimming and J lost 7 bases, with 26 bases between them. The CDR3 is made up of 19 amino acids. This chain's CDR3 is CASSLYLNWDIRKSGELFF. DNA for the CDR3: TGTGCCAGCAGCTTATATTTAAATTGGGACATACGCAAGAGCGGGGAGCTGTTTTTT.

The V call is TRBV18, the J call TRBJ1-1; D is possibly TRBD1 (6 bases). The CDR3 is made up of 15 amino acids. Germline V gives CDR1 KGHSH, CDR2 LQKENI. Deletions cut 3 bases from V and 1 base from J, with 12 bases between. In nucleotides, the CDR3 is TGTGCCAGCTCACCGGGGGCTCAAGGGAACACTGAAGCTTTCTTT. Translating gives CASSPGAQGNTEAFF.

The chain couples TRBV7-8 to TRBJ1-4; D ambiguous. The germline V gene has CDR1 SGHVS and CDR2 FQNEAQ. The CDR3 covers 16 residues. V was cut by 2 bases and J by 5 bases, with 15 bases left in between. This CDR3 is CASSLSRDVGNEKLFF. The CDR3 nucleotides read TGTGCCAGCAGCTTATCGAGGGATGTGGGGAATGAAAAACTGTTTTTT.

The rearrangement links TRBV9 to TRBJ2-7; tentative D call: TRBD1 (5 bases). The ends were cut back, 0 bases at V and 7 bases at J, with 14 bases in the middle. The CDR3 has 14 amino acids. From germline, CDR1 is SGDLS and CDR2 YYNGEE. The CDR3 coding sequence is TGTGCCAGCAGCGTAGCTACAGAGCAGGGTGAGCAGTACTTC. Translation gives CASSVATEQGEQYF.

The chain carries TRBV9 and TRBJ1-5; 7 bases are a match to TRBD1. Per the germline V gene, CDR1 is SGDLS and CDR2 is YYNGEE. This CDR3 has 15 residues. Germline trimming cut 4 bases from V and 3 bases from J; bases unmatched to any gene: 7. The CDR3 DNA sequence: TGTGCCAGCAGCCCAGGGACAGCTCCCAATCAGCCCCAGCATTTT. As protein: CASSPGTAPNQPQHF.

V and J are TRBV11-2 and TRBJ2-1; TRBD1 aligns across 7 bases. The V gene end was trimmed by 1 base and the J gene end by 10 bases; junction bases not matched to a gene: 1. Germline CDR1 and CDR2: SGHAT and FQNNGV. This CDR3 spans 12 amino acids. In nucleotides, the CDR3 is TGTGCCAGCAGCTTAGGACAGGGCGAGCAGTTCTTC. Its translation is CASSLGQGEQFF. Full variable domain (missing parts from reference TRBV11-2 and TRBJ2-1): EAGVAQSPRYKIIEKRQSVAFWCNPISGHATLYWYQQILGQGPKLLIQFQNNGVVDDSQLPKDRFSAERLKGVDSTLKIQPAKLEDSAVYLCASSLGQGEQFFGPGTRLTVL.

The CDR3 DNA follows: TGTGCCAGCAGTTTTAGCGGACTAGCGGGGGGGTTGAGCTCCTACAATGAGCAGTTCTTC. Translated, it gives CASSFSGLAGGLSSYNEQFF. The genes are TRBV28 and TRBJ2-1; 15 bases line up with TRBD2. CDR1 and CDR2 from the germline V gene are MDHEN and SYDVKM. The CDR3 length is 20 residues. With V trimmed by 3 bases and J by 0 bases, 9 bases remained unmatched.

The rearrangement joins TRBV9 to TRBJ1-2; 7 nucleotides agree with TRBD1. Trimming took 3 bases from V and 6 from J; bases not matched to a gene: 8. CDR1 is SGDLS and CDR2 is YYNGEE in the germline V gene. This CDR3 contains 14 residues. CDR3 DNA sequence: TGTGCCAGCAGCGAAGGACAGGCCCAGGATGGCTACACCTTC. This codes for CASSEGQAQDGYTF.

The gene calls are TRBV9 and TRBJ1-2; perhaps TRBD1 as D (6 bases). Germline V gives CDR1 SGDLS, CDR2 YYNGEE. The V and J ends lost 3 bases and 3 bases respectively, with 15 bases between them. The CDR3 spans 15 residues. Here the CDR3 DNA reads TGTGCCAGCAGCGCTGGGGGGGCGCTCGACTATGGCTACACCTTC. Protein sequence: CASSAGGALDYGYTF.

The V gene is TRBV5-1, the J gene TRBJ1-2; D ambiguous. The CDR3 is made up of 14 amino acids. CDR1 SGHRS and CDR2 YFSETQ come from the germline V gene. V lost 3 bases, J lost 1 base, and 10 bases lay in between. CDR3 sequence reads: CASSSLQFNYGYTF. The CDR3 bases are TGCGCCAGCAGCTCATTACAGTTTAACTATGGCTACACCTTC.

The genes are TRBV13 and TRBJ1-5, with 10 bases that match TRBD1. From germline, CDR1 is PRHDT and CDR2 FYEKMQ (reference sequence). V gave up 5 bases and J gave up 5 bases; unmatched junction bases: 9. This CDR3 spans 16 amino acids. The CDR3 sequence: CASSKRTGGMYQPQHF. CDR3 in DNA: TGTGCCAGCAGCAAGAGGACAGGGGGAATGTATCAGCCCCAGCATTTT.

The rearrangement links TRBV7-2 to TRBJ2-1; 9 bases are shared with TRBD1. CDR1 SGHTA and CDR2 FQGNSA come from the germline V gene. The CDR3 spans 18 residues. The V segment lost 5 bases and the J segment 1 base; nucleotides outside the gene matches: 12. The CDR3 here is CASSHRDRAHQSYNEQFF. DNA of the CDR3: TGTGCCAGCAGCCACCGGGACAGGGCGCACCAGTCCTACAATGAGCAGTTCTTC.